Listed below are T cell receptor beta chains from one sample, sequenced in a study of blood T cell repertoires in COVID-19. Method: immunoSEQ multiplex PCR; TCRdb's copy keeps in-frame clones and lacks some. The sample lists more than 200,000 clones, about nine tenths seen once, with roughly 2.5% in the top ten. Sequences were obtained from peripheral blood. All receptors derive from an older woman with acute or convalescent COVID-19. CDR3s include the opening cysteine and the closing phenylalanine or tryptophan. D genes are given only for firm matches. The size field is filled for only some rows; it gives once, few, many or a size class.

size,V,D,J,DNA,CDR3
.,TRBV6-5,TRBD1,TRBJ1-2,TGTGCCAGCAGTTACCCCGGACAGGGCGCATATGGCTACACCTTC,CASSYPGQGAYGYTF
few,TRBV5-6,.,TRBJ1-5,TGTGCCAGCAGCTTGGCCGCGGGCGGGAAGAGCAATCAGCCCCAGCATTTT,CASSLAAGGKSNQPQHF
.,TRBV5-1,TRBD2,TRBJ2-2,TGCGCCAGCAGCTTGGCGCCGGGGGGGAGCACCGGGGAGCTGTTTTTT,CASSLAPGGSTGELFF
.,TRBV6-1,TRBD1,TRBJ1-2,TGTGCCAGCAGTGTGAGACGCCAGGGGGCTCAAGTCTATGGCTACACCTTC,CASSVRRQGAQVYGYTF
.,TRBV3-1/TRBV3-2,.,TRBJ2-5,TGTGCCAGCAGCCAAGGACAGGCCTTTCAAGAGACCCAGTACTTC,CASSQGQAFQETQYF
.,TRBV5-1,.,TRBJ2-3,TGCGCCAGCAGCTGGGCGACAGGTCTCACAGATACGCAGTATTTT,CASSWATGLTDTQYF
.,TRBV19,.,TRBJ1-5,TGTGCCAGTAATCGGGAGGGTCTTATAAATCAGCCCCAGCATTTT,CASNREGLINQPQHF
medium-sized,TRBV19,.,TRBJ1-2,TGTGCCAGTAATGGGGTTACAGGGAACTATGGCTACACCTTC,CASNGVTGNYGYTF
.,TRBV4-1,TRBD2,TRBJ2-1,TGCGCCAGCAGCCAAACCCCTAGCGGGGGTTTATCCTACAATGAGCAGTTCTTC,CASSQTPSGGLSYNEQFF
.,TRBV18,TRBD2,TRBJ2-3,TGTGCCAGCTCACCACAAAGCGGGAGGGCCAGCACAGATACGCAGTATTTT,CASSPQSGRASTDTQYF
.,TRBV7-3,.,TRBJ2-5,TGTGCCAGCAGCCCCGTCGGGGGGCTTGAGACCCAGTACTTC,CASSPVGGLETQYF
.,TRBV28,.,TRBJ1-2,TGTGCCACAGGGGTCTATGGCTACACCTTC,CATGVYGYTF
once,TRBV5-4,.,TRBJ1-2,TGTGCCAGCAGCGCCCGGGACACCCCAAACTATGGCTACACCTTC,CASSARDTPNYGYTF
.,TRBV30,.,TRBJ2-7,TGTGCCTGGAGGGCTGGGGCAGTGGTCGAGCAGTACTTC,CAWRAGAVVEQYF
few,TRBV11-2,.,TRBJ1-5,TGTGCCAGCAGCTTAGATCTCAGTCAGCCCCAGCATTTT,CASSLDLSQPQHF
.,TRBV9,TRBD2,TRBJ2-2,TGTGCCAGCAGCGCACCTAGCGGGAACACCGGGGAGCTGTTTTTT,CASSAPSGNTGELFF
many,TRBV5-5,.,TRBJ2-3,TGTGCCAGCAGCTTGGGTCGGTCAGATACGCAGTATTTT,CASSLGRSDTQYF
.,TRBV6-5,.,TRBJ2-2,TGTGCCAGCATGCGAGCCGGGGAGCTGTTTTTT,CASMRAGELFF
.,TRBV27,TRBD2,TRBJ2-1,TGTGCCAGCAGTCCTGGACTAGAACCCAATGAGCAGTTCTTC,CASSPGLEPNEQFF
.,TRBV11-1,TRBD1,TRBJ1-1,TGTGCCAGCAGCTCAGACAGGGAGAATGAAGCTTTCTTT,CASSSDRENEAFF
once,TRBV10-1,.,TRBJ2-5,TGCGCCAGCAGCGAACAGGGCCGTGCAGAGACCCAGTACTTC,CASSEQGRAETQYF
.,TRBV3-1/TRBV3-2,TRBD2,TRBJ2-7,TGTGCCAGCAGCCAAGAGACTAGCGAGTCCTACGAGCAGTACTTC,CASSQETSESYEQYF
.,TRBV19,TRBD1,TRBJ1-1,TGTGCCAGTAGTATGGACAGGGTAGGCACTGAAGCTTTCTTT,CASSMDRVGTEAFF
.,TRBV10-1,.,TRBJ1-2,TGCGCCAGCAGTGGAGGGGGTTTGCGGGGCTACACCTTC,CASSGGGLRGYTF
.,TRBV6-5,.,TRBJ2-2,TGTGCCAGCATGGGGACACCCGACACCGGGGAGCTGTTTTTT,CASMGTPDTGELFF
.,TRBV5-1,TRBD1,TRBJ1-3,TGCGCCAGCAGCCCCGGGACAGCTGGAAACACCATATATTTT,CASSPGTAGNTIYF
.,TRBV18,.,TRBJ1-5,TGTGCCAGCTCTCTTGGAACAGTTGATAGCAATCAGCCCCAGCATTTT,CASSLGTVDSNQPQHF
.,TRBV6-2/TRBV6-3,.,TRBJ1-5,TGTGCCAGCAGTTCCTCTGGGGGGACGGCCCGGAATCAGCCCCAGCATTTT,CASSSSGGTARNQPQHF
.,TRBV10-2,.,TRBJ2-7,TGCGCCAGCAGTTCCAGTACCTACGAGCAGTACTTC,CASSSSTYEQYF
.,TRBV6-5,.,TRBJ1-6,TGTGCCAGCGTCCCCCGGGGGGGTAGCAATTCACCCCTCCACTTT,CASVPRGGSNSPLHF
once,TRBV11-2,TRBD2,TRBJ2-5,TGTGCCAGCAGCTTAGATCTTAGCGGGAGGGCGTACCAAGAGACCCAGTACTTC,CASSLDLSGRAYQETQYF
.,TRBV11-2,TRBD1,TRBJ2-6,TGTGCCAGCAGCTTGGGGATGGGGCCGACAGGGGCTGGGGCCAACGTCCTGACTTTC,CASSLGMGPTGAGANVLTF
.,TRBV11-3,TRBD2,TRBJ2-1,TGTGCCAGCAGCGCTATACAGACTAGCGGAGGGTACAATGAGCAGTTCTTC,CASSAIQTSGGYNEQFF
.,TRBV7-9,.,TRBJ2-7,TGTGCCACCCTAGATTGGGGAGGAACAAGCTCCTACGAGCAGTACTTC,CATLDWGGTSSYEQYF
.,TRBV7-2,TRBD2,TRBJ2-7,TGTGCCAGCAGCTTTTCGAGTAGCGGGTTCTACGAGCAGTACTTC,CASSFSSSGFYEQYF